These 18 T cell receptor beta chains came from one sample sequenced in a study of tumor-infiltrating lymphocytes in primary liver carcinoma. Bulk tissue was left unsorted, and RNA and DNA were co-extracted from approximately 20-30 mg of it. Starting material of approximately 500 ng total RNA yielded TCR beta cDNA via a constant-region primer. Amplification in three nested multiplex PCR rounds with slightly modified ARM-PCR gave rise to TCR beta libraries. Forward primers for TRBV1-TRBV30 and a C-beta reverse primer served the first two PCR rounds, at approximately 10 cycles each. Using its own MiXCR run on the multiplex PCR reads, TCRdb lists one record per CDR3 protein. The sample shows 90,000 to 100,000 distinct CDR3 sequences, approximately 71% of them seen only once. The sequencing input was liver tumor tissue from sampling region 5. The subset here: tumor region T5, tumor centre. The receptors originated from a woman in her sixties with primary liver carcinoma and hepatitis B virus infection.

The chain combines TRBV7-3 with TRBJ1-1; tentative D call: TRBD1 (6 bases). Germline loops: CDR1 SGHTA, CDR2 FQGTGA. The CDR3 runs 15 residues. The V end was cut by 5 bases, the J end by 2 bases, with 15 bases between. CDR3 amino acids: CASSPKGEGNTEAFF. As DNA, the CDR3 is TGTGCCAGCAGCCCGAAGGGGGAGGGCAACACTGAAGCTTTCTTT.

In the case of this clonotype: Compared with germline, one end of the junction differs, possibly owing to a read error. The J gene is TRBJ2-5, the V gene TRBV6-5; tentative D call: TRBD2 (5 bases). In germline, CDR1 is MNHEY, CDR2 SVGAGI. CDR3 length: 13 residues. CDR3 nucleotides: TGTGCCAGCGGCACCGCGGTGGGAGAGATCCAGTACTTC. Protein: CASGTAVGEIQYF.

Comment on this clonotype: The junction differs from germline at one of its ends, possibly a read error. The chain has TRBV11-3 and TRBJ2-7, with a tentative D call TRBD1 (6 bases). Germline V gene sequence: CDR1 SGHNT, CDR2 YENEEA. The CDR3 contains 15 residues. The CDR3 coding sequence is TGTACCAGTAGCTTAGGTGCAGGGGAATCCCACGAGCAGTACTTC. It yields the protein CTSSLGAGESHEQYF. Complete variable domain (other parts from reference TRBV11-3 and TRBJ2-7): EAGVVQSPRYKIIEKKQPVAFWCNPISGHNTLYWYLQNLGQGPELLIRYENEEAVDDSQLPKDRFSAERLKGVDSTLKIQPAELGDSAVYLCTSSLGAGESHEQYFGPGTRLTVT.

To note about this clonotype: Without the conserved terminal phenylalanine or tryptophan, this CDR3 likely stems from a read error. The chain employs TRBV6-2 or TRBV6-3 and TRBJ2-3, with 7 bases that match TRBD2. The CDR3 length is 16 residues. Germline values: CDR1 MNHEY, CDR2 SVGEGT. CDR3 amino acids: CASCYGGGGLQDTQYC. CDR3 sequence (DNA): TGTGCCAGCTGTTACGGAGGCGGGGGACTCCAGGATACGCAGTATTGT.

This clonotype showed up many times. This chain links TRBV29-1 with TRBJ1-1; no clear D. CDR3 length: 13 amino acids. V lost 7 bases, J lost 1 base, and 13 bases lay in between. Germline V gene lookup returns CDR1 SQVTM and CDR2 ANQGSEA. The CDR3 reads CSAQYGQNTEAFF. CDR3 nucleotides: TGCAGCGCCCAGTATGGTCAGAACACTGAAGCTTTCTTT.

This clonotype occurred many times. V and J are TRBV12-5 and TRBJ2-7; TRBD1 aligns across 11 bases. Germline CDR1 and CDR2: LGHNT and FRNRAP. J was trimmed by 3 bases and V by 7 bases; bases with no gene match: 11. This CDR3 spans 16 amino acids. The CDR3 is CASDLLLGTGGYEQYF. The CDR3 DNA is TGTGCTAGTGATCTTCTTCTCGGGACAGGGGGCTACGAGCAGTACTTC.

The table lists this clonotype with a few counts. A much larger clone differs by one base, so this may be a read error. The gene calls are TRBV10-1 and TRBJ2-4; D gene uncertain. Deletions cut 11 bases from V and 7 bases from J, with 12 bases between. The CDR3 is 11 amino acids. Per the germline V gene, CDR1 is WNHNN and CDR2 is SYGVQD (reference sequence). The CDR3 DNA reads as TGCGCCGCCCAACCCAGGAACATTCAGTACTTC. It is translated as CAAQPRNIQYF.

This clonotype was counted only a few times. The genes are TRBV29-1 and TRBJ1-6; D is unresolved. Deletions cut 5 bases from V and 4 bases from J, with 9 bases between. The germline V gene has CDR1 SQVTM and CDR2 ANQGSEA. The CDR3 has 13 amino acids. This chain's CDR3 is CSVQREYNSPLHF. The CDR3 DNA is TGCAGCGTTCAAAGGGAATATAATTCACCCCTCCACTTT.

In regard to this clonotype: The CDR3 ends on some other residue instead of the conserved phenylalanine or tryptophan, so this is likely a read error. This chain connects TRBV5-1 to TRBJ2-1; 9 nucleotides line up with TRBD2. Looked up from germline, CDR1 is SGHRS and CDR2 is YFSETQ. The CDR3 spans 14 residues. The trim removed 2 bases at V and 7 bases at J, leaving 4 bases unmatched. CDR3 sequence reads: CASSFSGSRNEQFS. CDR3 nucleotide sequence: TGCGCCAGCAGCTTTAGCGGGAGCAGGAATGAGCAGTTCTCC.

The chain employs TRBV18 and TRBJ2-1; D is unclear. CDR3 length: 12 residues. V was clipped by 1 base and J by 7 bases, with 5 bases between them. Per the germline V gene, CDR1 is KGHSH and CDR2 is LQKENI. The CDR3 region is CASSPLANEQFF. CDR3 DNA sequence: TGTGCCAGCTCACCACTAGCTAATGAGCAGTTCTTC. Variable domain in full (rest from reference TRBV18 and TRBJ2-1): NAGVMQNPRHLVRRRGQEARLRCSPMKGHSHVYWYRQLPEEGLKFMVYLQKENIIDESGMPKERFSAEFPKEGPSILRIQQVVRGDSAAYFCASSPLANEQFFGPGTRLTVL.

The chain carries TRBV28 and TRBJ2-2, with TRBD1 matching over 10 bases. The germline V gene encodes CDR1 MDHEN and CDR2 SYDVKM. V shed 3 bases, J shed 6 bases, and the junction held 13 bases outside the gene matches. CDR3 length: 18 amino acids. The CDR3 region is CASSFFDGGQGVAGELFF. The DNA for the CDR3 is TGTGCCAGCAGTTTTTTCGACGGAGGACAGGGGGTTGCCGGGGAGCTGTTTTTT.

In regard to this clonotype: An end of the junction differs from the germline gene, which may be a read error. V gene TRBV29-1 combines with J gene TRBJ1-1, with 7 bases identical to TRBD1. The germline V gene has CDR1 SQVTM and CDR2 ANQGSEA. CDR3 length: 15 amino acids. In DNA form, the CDR3 reads TGCAGTGTAAGATCAGACGGGACAGCGAACACTGAAGTTTTCTTT. It translates to CSVRSDGTANTEVFF.

As regards this clonotype: A much larger clonotype is one base distant, so this may be a read error. The gene calls are TRBV28 and TRBJ2-3; a weak D match, TRBD1 (5 bases). There are 13 residues in the CDR3. Germline-derived CDR1 and CDR2 are MDHEN and SYDVKM. V lost 4 bases to trimming and J lost 0 bases, with 5 bases between them. In nucleotides, the CDR3 is TGTGCCAGCAGTTGGGGCAGCACAGATACGCAGTATTTT. It specifies CASSWGSTDTQYF.

Remarks on this clonotype: Germline is not matched at one junction end, which may reflect a read error. The chain is built from TRBV10-3 and TRBJ2-7; D gene unclear. The CDR3 contains 13 residues. Germline CDR1 reads ENHRY; CDR2 reads SYGVKD. Here the CDR3 reads CASHSDPDHEQYF. CDR3 in DNA: TGTGCCTCCCATTCAGACCCAGACCACGAGCAGTATTTC.

Concerning this clonotype: Relative to the germline gene, one junction end is altered; a read error may explain this. The gene calls are TRBV5-4 and TRBJ2-3; 9 bases fit TRBD2. CDR3 size: 14 residues. Per the germline V gene, CDR1 is SGHNT and CDR2 is YYREEE (reference sequence). The CDR3 bases are TGTGCCGGCAGCCGTAGCGGGAGCACAGATACGCAGTATTTC. Protein sequence: CAGSRSGSTDTQYF.

Only one count was recorded for this clonotype. It is likely a read error, because the conserved phenylalanine at the end of the CDR3 is missing. This chain joins TRBV28 and TRBJ2-5; 8 bases map to TRBD1. Germline CDR1 MDHEN, CDR2 SYDVKM. With 6 bases clipped from V and 4 bases from J, the junction kept 4 bases outside the gene matches. The CDR3 loop spans 13 amino acids. The CDR3 DNA is TGTGCCAGCAGCCGGACAGGGTTAGAGACCCAGTACTTG. This encodes CASSRTGLETQYL.

This clonotype showed up just a few times. Possible read error: a much larger clone is one base away. The CDR3 spells CASSRPRTPYEQYF. The DNA for the CDR3 is TGCGCCAGCAGCCGACCCAGGACCCCCTACGAGCAGTACTTC. The chain combines TRBV4-1 with TRBJ2-7, with no clear D. The length of the CDR3 is 14 residues. The germline V gene encodes CDR1 MGHRA and CDR2 YSYEKL. V gave up 4 bases and J gave up 2 bases, with 12 bases separating them.

This clonotype appeared many times. This chain connects TRBV7-9 to TRBJ1-2; 9 bases match TRBD1. Trimming took 3 bases from V and 8 from J; bases not matched to a gene: 7. The CDR3 consists of 14 residues. Germline values: CDR1 SEHNR, CDR2 FQNEAQ (reference sequence). The CDR3: CASSLAQGQGGYTF. CDR3 coding DNA: TGTGCCAGCAGCTTGGCCCAGGGACAGGGCGGCTACACCTTC. Based on the CDR3 plus reference TRBV7-9 and TRBJ1-2, the full variable domain is DTGVSQNPRHKITKRGQNVTFRCDPISEHNRLYWYRQTLGQGPEFLTYFQNEAQLEKSRLLSDRFSAERPKGSFSTLEIQRTEQGDSAMYLCASSLAQGQGGYTFGSGTRLTVV.